The 16 T cell receptor beta chains below all came from one sample that was sequenced in a study of cytomegalovirus exposure and HLA in healthy donors. PCR used 60 Vbeta primers and 13 Jbeta primers. Measured with immunoSEQ multiplex PCR; TCRdb has only the in-frame clones, and not every one. The sample has over 150,000 clones, about 77% seen once. The specimen was PBMCs. Receptors originate from a woman aged 30 to 39 in good health and CMV-seronegative.

This rearrangement joins TRBV7-8 to TRBJ2-3; no firm D call. The CDR3 sequence is 14 residues long. With 5 bases removed from V and 6 bases from J, the gap between germline ends came to 15 bases. Germline CDR1 SGHVS, CDR2 FQNEAQ. This CDR3 reads CASSPTVLPDTQYF. The CDR3 bases are TGTGCCAGCAGCCCGACTGTCCTCCCGGATACGCAGTATTTT.

V and J are TRBV28 and TRBJ2-5, with TRBD2 matching over 10 bases. The CDR3 covers 18 residues. The ends lost 4 bases at V and 5 bases at J; junction bases unmatched: 16. CDR1 and CDR2 from the germline V gene are MDHEN and SYDVKM. For the CDR3, the DNA is TGTGCCAGCAGTTCCCTGGGGCTAGCGGGAGATTTGGTCGAGACCCAGTACTTC. Translated: CASSSLGLAGDLVETQYF.

The chain links TRBV5-1 to TRBJ2-1, with 10 bases fitting TRBD2. The CDR3 loop spans 16 amino acids. J lost 5 bases, V lost 0 bases, and 5 bases had no gene match. Germline assignment: CDR1 SGHRS and CDR2 YFSETQ. Here the CDR3 reads CASSLEQRGGDNEQFF. CDR3 DNA: TGCGCCAGCAGCTTGGAACAGCGGGGGGGCGACAATGAGCAGTTCTTC.

DNA for the CDR3: TGCGCCAGCAGCCCGGGACAGACCTTCATGAACACTGAAGCTTTCTTT. Its translation: CASSPGQTFMNTEAFF. The chain carries TRBV10-1 and TRBJ1-1; the match to TRBD1 covers 7 bases. From germline, CDR1 is WNHNN and CDR2 SYGVQD (reference sequence). The CDR3 runs to 16 residues. J was trimmed by 0 bases and V by 6 bases; bases with no gene match: 10.

The rearrangement uses TRBV4-1 and TRBJ2-5; 10 bases agree with TRBD2. The germline CDR1 and CDR2 sequences are MGHRA and YSYEKL. V shed 3 bases, J shed 3 bases, and the junction held 16 bases outside the gene matches. This CDR3 comprises 19 residues. The DNA for the CDR3 is TGCGCCAGCAGCCACCCGTGCACCAGGGCTAGCGGGAGAGAAGAGACCCAGTACTTC. Translated, it gives CASSHPCTRASGREETQYF.

The chain carries TRBV6-5 and TRBJ2-7; 7 bases align to TRBD2. There are 14 residues in the CDR3. Germline loops: CDR1 MNHEY, CDR2 SVGAGI. J lost 5 bases, V lost 8 bases, and 12 bases had no gene match. The CDR3 loop reads CASRPGGSINEQYF. CDR3 sequence (DNA): TGTGCCAGCCGACCGGGCGGGAGCATCAACGAGCAGTACTTC.

Turning to this clone: At one of its ends the junction is not consistent with the germline gene, which may arise from a read error. The chain carries TRBV5-1 and TRBJ1-2, with a tentative D call TRBD1 (6 bases). Germline assignment: CDR1 SGHRS and CDR2 YFSETQ. The CDR3 runs to 15 residues. The CDR3 DNA reads TGCGCCAGCAGCTTGGAGACAGGCCTAAGGTATGGCTACCCCTTC. Residues: CASSLETGLRYGYPF. Filled out from reference TRBV5-1 and TRBJ1-2, the complete variable domain reads KAGVTQTPRYLIKTRGQQVTLSCSPISGHRSVSWYQQTPGQGLQFLFEYFSETQRNKGNFPGRFSGRQFSNSRSEMNVSTLELGDSALYLCASSLETGLRYGYPFGSGTRLTVV.

The J gene is TRBJ1-1, the V gene TRBV11-2; D is undetermined. V lost 8 bases and J lost 0, with 13 bases in between. CDR3 length equals 14 residues. Germline V gene sequence: CDR1 SGHAT, CDR2 FQNNGV. CDR3 loop: CASRQTFLNTEAFF. CDR3 nucleotides: TGTGCCAGCCGCCAGACTTTTTTGAACACTGAAGCTTTCTTT.

On this clone: At one of its ends the junction is not consistent with the germline gene, which may arise from a read error. The CDR3 loop reads CSSSPLQGHLFYEQYF. The CDR3 region has the DNA TGTTCCAGCAGTCCCCTCCAGGGTCATCTATTCTACGAGCAGTACTTC. The rearrangement joins TRBV7-9 to TRBJ2-7; perhaps TRBD1 as D (5 bases). CDR1 and CDR2 from the germline V gene are SEHNR and FQNEAQ (reference sequence). This CDR3 has 16 amino acids.

CDR3 region: CASSSTHRTGIHGYTF. The CDR3 DNA reads TGTGCCAGCAGTTCCACTCATAGGACAGGCATCCATGGCTACACCTTC. The J gene is TRBJ1-2, the V gene TRBV6-5; TRBD1 agrees at 7 bases. The CDR3 is 16 residues long. Germline CDR1 is MNHEY and CDR2 is SVGAGI. Unmatched junction bases numbered 14, after V lost 4 bases and J lost 6 bases.

The J gene is TRBJ2-5, the V gene TRBV6-1; D gene ambiguous. Trimming took off 1 base at V and 6 bases at J, with 15 bases between the two ends. Germline values: CDR1 MNHNS, CDR2 SASEGT. The CDR3 is made up of 15 amino acids. The CDR3 spells CASSEGASPLQTQYF. CDR3 nucleotide sequence: TGTGCCAGCAGTGAAGGGGCCTCCCCTCTTCAGACCCAGTACTTC.

V is TRBV9 and J is TRBJ1-1, with TRBD1 matching 10 bases. With 2 bases clipped from V and 3 bases from J, the junction kept 4 bases outside the gene matches. The CDR3 loop spans 15 amino acids. The V gene's germline CDR1 is SGDLS and CDR2 YYNGEE. The CDR3 loop reads CASSVLGQGDTEAFF. The CDR3 DNA reads as TGTGCCAGCAGCGTGTTAGGACAGGGGGACACTGAAGCTTTCTTT.

The chain uses TRBV6-1 and TRBJ1-1, with unresolved D. Trimming left V 6 bases short and J 6 bases short, with 8 bases between. Germline V gene data show CDR1 as MNHNS and CDR2 as SASEGT. CDR3 length: 11 amino acids. CDR3 DNA: TGTGCCAGCAGACACGCTGCTGAAGCTTTCTTT. It encodes CASRHAAEAFF.

The count of this clone is one. This chain joins TRBV10-3 and TRBJ1-3; 8 positions agree with TRBD1. Germline CDR1 and CDR2: ENHRY and SYGVKD. This CDR3 region has 15 residues. The V segment lost 5 bases and the J segment 4 bases; nucleotides outside the gene matches: 7. The CDR3 DNA reads TGTGCCATCAGTCCGACAGGGGAGTCAGGAAACACCATATATTTT. Protein product: CAISPTGESGNTIYF.

This clone was observed a handful of times. This chain connects TRBV5-1 to TRBJ1-1; weak D call: TRBD1 (6 bases). This CDR3 spans 13 amino acids. V was trimmed by 3 bases and J by 2 bases, leaving 8 bases between them. Germline assignment: CDR1 SGHRS and CDR2 YFSETQ. CDR3 bases: TGCGCCAGCAGCTACAGGGAAAACACTGAAGCTTTCTTT. Residues: CASSYRENTEAFF.

This chain uses TRBV7-9 with TRBJ2-3, with TRBD2 matching over 8 bases. The CDR3 spans 15 residues. CDR1 and CDR2 (germline): SEHNR, FQNEAQ (reference sequence). V was clipped by 5 bases and J by 6 bases; unmatched bases: 10. In nucleotides, the CDR3 is TGTGCCAGCAGCCCGACGGAATCGGGGGGGGATACGCAGTATTTT. This sequence encodes CASSPTESGGDTQYF. The full variable domain, completed using reference TRBV7-9 and TRBJ2-3, is DTGVSQNPRHKITKRGQNVTFRCDPISEHNRLYWYRQTLGQGPEFLTYFQNEAQLEKSRLLSDRFSAERPKGSFSTLEIQRTEQGDSAMYLCASSPTESGGDTQYFGPGTRLTVL.